The clone carrying this T cell receptor beta chain was seen many times. Antigen specificity is unknown. TCRdb re-called the reads through MiXCR, storing one row per CDR3 protein. This table holds 65,000 to 95,000 distinct CDR3 sequences, less than 4.5% found once. The sample is drawn from a study of T cell repertoires in cytomegalovirus infection. Study-wide context: Both CMV infection and a matching HLA type were indicated by public TCR beta signatures.

Study results and caveats: The ex vivo response showed dominance by HLA-C-restricted CMV-specific TCR beta clonotypes.

The germline V gene encodes CDR1 SGHTA and CDR2 FQGNSA. V dropped 6 bases and J dropped 6; count of bases not matched to a gene: 11. This CDR3 has 14 amino acids. The sample consisted of PBMCs. The receptor's source is a human donor in good health (CMV status not recorded). Some clones in this sample may be carry-over from other donors' samples. The chain employs TRBV7-2 and TRBJ2-7, with TRBD2 identical over 7 bases. The CDR3 protein is CASSNPSGRAEQYF. DNA for the CDR3: TGTGCCAGCAGTAACCCTTCGGGGAGGGCCGAGCAGTACTTC.